This record covers a single T cell receptor (beta chain). The antigen it recognizes is unknown. Germline is not matched at one junction end, which may reflect a read error. The entry originates in a study of blood T cells in healthy people across ages (dated by TCRdb to the mid-2010s). For context, the study as a whole: In model experiments, roughly one uniquely barcoded TCR beta cDNA molecule per two T cells was captured by template switching. To track age-related changes in TCR beta repertoire diversity, the study relied on deep sequencing normalized with unique cDNA molecular identifiers. Donors were grouped into four age groups: young (average roughly 16 years), middle-aged (39), aged (approximately 58) and long-lived (just over 80). To avoid experimental bias, donors of different ages were spread randomly across the sequencing lanes. Two additional independent replicas of 1 million unique cDNA reads from the same blood draw were analyzed for two donors (one aged 18 to 30 and one aged 80 or older). Broad study findings and their caveats: The long-lived group showed more naive CD4+ T cells, fewer expanded clones and increased TCR diversity than the aged group, suggesting age selection. There was a strong correlation between observed TCR beta diversity and the percentage of naive T cells measured by flow cytometry. Because the CMV infection status of the donors was unknown, age-related changes in expanded clonotypes may potentially have been confounded. Estimates of total diversity from one million sequenced T cells were regarded as lower bounds and underestimates. Observed TCR beta diversity per million T cells fell roughly linearly with age, and a significant reduction was already apparent by age approximately 40. Because profiling used bulk unsorted PBMCs, naive and antigen-experienced compartments could not be compared conclusively.

Library preparation used 5' RACE. The sequencing machine was an Illumina HiSeq 2500. The second PCR ran for roughly 7 to 11 cycles and used a J-beta primer mix along with a sample-barcoded 5' primer. A unique molecular identifier was introduced onto each TCR beta cDNA molecule by a template-switch 5' adaptor carrying 12 random nucleotides. At least 3 million CDR3-containing paired-end reads were obtained from each sample. The Mint cDNA synthesis kit, primed by a TRBC-specific oligonucleotide, was used to synthesize first-strand cDNA from all RNA. All cDNA was treated with uracil-DNA glycosylase and then went through a first 18-cycle PCR with the universal primers M1SS and BC2_uni_R. From the authors' description of their analysis: Each sample was normalized by randomly selecting 1 million high-quality reads, each carrying a distinct molecular identifier. Instead of being binned into consensus sequences, reads that shared molecular identifiers were thrown out. MiTCR, run with a Q25 quality threshold and the strictest error-elimination algorithm, handled CDR3 identification, clonotype clustering and error correction. Lower-bound total TCR beta diversity was estimated with a nonparametric unseen species model using Euler transformation. The raw public reads went through TCRdb reprocessing: fastp at Q25, MiXCR clone calling, in-frame beta chains kept. CDR3 protein duplicates are merged, each entry listing the most common genes and DNA. TCRdb, not the authors, supplied the V and J calls. This sample lists 1.6 million or so distinct CDR3 sequences; 30% to 35% were detected once. Of the sample, approximately 10% is held by the ten largest clones.

From the germline V gene, CDR1 is SNHLY and CDR2 is FYNNEI. CDR3 length: 15 amino acids, cysteine to phenylalanine. The read is trimmed to its CDR3 DNA, 45 bases read in frame from base 1. Systemically healthy Caucasian individuals from Russia, about 38 in total and aged about 6 to 95 years, were included as donors. Approximately 10 milliliters of peripheral blood were collected from each donor into EDTA-treated Vacutainer tubes. PBMCs were isolated by Ficoll-Paque density-gradient centrifugation, with at least 6.5 million obtained per sample. Total RNA, at least 5.5 micrograms per sample, was extracted from PBMCs with Trizol reagent. For every donor, flow cytometry on a PBMC aliquot measured the percentage of naive CD45RAhigh/CD27high T cells.

This chain joins TRBV2 to TRBJ2-5; 8 junctional bases match TRBD1. The sample taken for sequencing was blood. The sequence was obtained from a woman in her twenties or thirties in good health. The DNA reads TGTGCCGGCAGTCCCGGGACAGGCAAGAGAGAGACCCAGTACTTC. Translated, it gives CAGSPGTGKRETQYF. The reference TRBV2 and TRBJ2-5 proteins fill in what lies around the CDR3, so the full variable domain reads EPEVTQTPSHQVTQMGQEVILRCVPISNHLYFYWYRQILGQKVEFLVSFYNNEISEKSEIFDDQFSVERPDGSNFTLKIRSTKLEDSAMYFCAGSPGTGKRETQYFGPGTRLLVL.